What follows describes a single TCR beta chain. Its antigen remains unidentified. Other DNA variants within this sample encode the same CDR3. The data stem from a study of shared clonotypes between healthy human individuals. Study outcomes and limitations: Rarefaction analysis demonstrated incomplete sorted-subset sequencing notwithstanding large depth.

Naive CD8 cells lacked CD45RO and underwent positive selection for CCR7, leaving out terminally differentiated effector memory CD45RA+ cells. Using immunoSEQ multiplex PCR, the repertoire was profiled, and TCRdb retains in-frame clones only, with some absent. Of around 1,900,000 clones in the sample, roughly 93% were seen once. This TCR was recovered from a man between 18 and 35 years old in good health. Some clones in this sample may be carry-over from other donors' samples. The sample consisted of naive CD8+ T cells from PBMCs.

Written as DNA, the CDR3 is TGTGCCAGCAGCGTAGCAGGAGCCTCTGGAAACACCATATATTTT. Translated, it gives CASSVAGASGNTIYF. The V call is TRBV9, the J call TRBJ1-3; D is unclear. Germline assignment: CDR1 SGDLS and CDR2 YYNGEE. V lost 0 bases to trimming and J lost 0 bases, with 7 bases between them. The CDR3 is made up of 15 amino acids.